A single sample is the source of the 27 T cell receptor beta chains below, sequenced in a study of shared clonotypes between healthy human individuals. TCRdb keeps only in-frame clones here, not all; method: immunoSEQ multiplex PCR. The sample lists over a million clones, roughly 96% occurring once. The sequenced sample consisted of naive CD4+ T cells sorted from blood. Subset indicated: CD45RA+ positively selected. All receptors derive from a man in his thirties or forties in good health.

The CDR3 protein is CASHQGGAQPYEQYF. CDR3 in DNA: TGTGCCAGCCACCAAGGCGGGGCCCAGCCCTACGAGCAGTACTTC. V and J are TRBV7-2 and TRBJ2-7; maybe TRBD2 (6 bases). The germline gives CDR1 SGHTA, CDR2 FQGNSA. CDR3 length: 15 residues. Trimming stripped 8 bases from V and 2 bases from J, with 19 bases between.

CDR3 amino acids: CASRQIVLADTGELFF. The DNA for the CDR3 is TGCGCCAGCAGGCAGATAGTGCTAGCGGACACCGGGGAGCTGTTTTTT. V and J are TRBV4-1 and TRBJ2-2; 7 bases are shared with TRBD2. Per germline, CDR1 MGHRA and CDR2 YSYEKL. CDR3 length equals 16 residues. V shed 6 bases and J 3 bases; nucleotides not matched to a gene: 10.

This clone was seen a few times. The J gene is TRBJ1-4, the V gene TRBV7-6, with 8 bases lining up with TRBD1. In germline, CDR1 is SGHVS, CDR2 FNYEAQ. J was trimmed by 7 bases and V by 5 bases; bases with no gene match: 6. The length of the CDR3 is 14 residues. The CDR3 is CASSLQGEGEKLFF. The CDR3 DNA sequence: TGTGCCAGCAGCCTACAGGGGGAGGGTGAAAAACTGTTTTTT.

The CDR3 protein is CAHIRIYTF. In DNA, the CDR3 is TGTGCCCACATCAGGATCTACACCTTC. The chain is built from TRBV5-6 and TRBJ1-2; D call uncertain. V was clipped by 10 bases and J by 10 bases, with 11 bases between them. In germline, CDR1 is SGHDT, CDR2 YYEEEE. This CDR3 has 9 amino acids.

In this sample, this clone turned up once. This chain links TRBV11-2 with TRBJ2-7; 8 bases line up with TRBD1. The germline V gene encodes CDR1 SGHAT and CDR2 FQNNGV. The CDR3 extends over 14 amino acids. V lost 7 bases to trimming and J lost 5 bases; unmatched junction nucleotides: 10. The CDR3 sequence: CASTRLDRGHEQYF. The CDR3 DNA follows: TGTGCCAGCACCCGTCTAGACAGGGGCCACGAGCAGTACTTC.

CDR3 DNA sequence: TGTGCCAGCAGCTATGACCAATGGAACACTGAAGCTTTCTTT. It encodes CASSYDQWNTEAFF. The chain uses TRBV6-6 and TRBJ1-1; D unclear. Trimming removed 6 bases from V and 1 base from J, with 12 bases in between. CDR3 length: 14 residues. In germline, CDR1 is MNHNY, CDR2 SVGAGI (reference sequence).

This clone was recorded only once. This sequence joins TRBV10-1 and TRBJ2-7; 9 bases match TRBD2. V gave up 4 bases and J gave up 2 bases; unmatched junction bases: 3. The CDR3 totals 14 residues. CDR1 WNHNN and CDR2 SYGVQD come from the germline V gene (reference sequence). This CDR3 is CASSGGGGAYEQYF. Written as DNA, the CDR3 is TGCGCCAGCAGTGGAGGCGGGGGGGCCTACGAGCAGTACTTC.

The CDR3 nucleotides read TGTGCCAGCAGCTTAGACAGGGTATCTGGAAACACCATATATTTT. Protein product: CASSLDRVSGNTIYF. The rearrangement links TRBV7-9 to TRBJ1-3; the D gene is possibly TRBD1 (6 bases). The CDR3 extends over 15 amino acids. V was trimmed by 1 base and J by 1 base, leaving 8 bases between them. CDR1 and CDR2 from the germline V gene are SEHNR and FQNEAQ (reference sequence).

The V call is TRBV6-6, the J call TRBJ2-2, with TRBD2 matching over 8 bases. The V gene end was trimmed by 5 bases and the J gene end by 3 bases; junction bases not matched to a gene: 5. The CDR3 consists of 15 residues. Germline-derived CDR1 and CDR2 are MNHNY and SVGAGI (reference sequence). CDR3 DNA sequence: TGTGCCAGCAGTGAGATAGCGGGATACACCGGGGAGCTGTTTTTT. This sequence encodes CASSEIAGYTGELFF.

This clone was observed a single time. The V and J genes are TRBV9 and TRBJ2-1, with TRBD1 identical over 9 bases. V was pared by 0 bases and J by 9 bases, with 10 bases of the junction left unmatched. Germline V gives CDR1 SGDLS, CDR2 YYNGEE. The CDR3 totals 16 residues. The CDR3 coding sequence is TGTGCCAGCAGCGTAGCCACCGGGACAGGGACCGGTGAGCAGTTCTTC. This sequence encodes CASSVATGTGTGEQFF.

V and J are TRBV5-4 and TRBJ2-7, with 8 bases that match TRBD2. Looked up from germline, CDR1 is SGHNT and CDR2 is YYREEE (reference sequence). This CDR3 is 14 amino acids long. The ends lost 4 bases at V and 6 bases at J; junction bases unmatched: 9. This CDR3 reads CASSHSGVSFEQYF. DNA of the CDR3: TGTGCCAGCAGCCATAGCGGGGTCTCATTCGAGCAGTACTTC.

This chain joins TRBV6-6 and TRBJ1-2; D is undetermined. The ends were cut back, 5 bases at V and 0 bases at J, with 7 bases in the middle. CDR3 size: 13 residues. Germline V gene sequence: CDR1 MNHNY, CDR2 SVGAGI (reference sequence). CDR3 protein: CASSHGTNYGYTF. CDR3 in DNA: TGTGCCAGCAGTCACGGGACTAACTATGGCTACACCTTC.

The J gene is TRBJ2-2, the V gene TRBV6-5; TRBD2 aligns across 7 bases. Germline V CDR1 and CDR2: MNHEY, SVGAGI. Unmatched junction bases numbered 4, after V lost 6 bases and J lost 0 bases. CDR3 size: 15 residues. The CDR3 region is CASRLLAPNTGELFF. The CDR3 DNA sequence: TGTGCCAGCAGGCTACTAGCGCCGAACACCGGGGAGCTGTTTTTT.

The V and J genes are TRBV10-1 and TRBJ2-5; 8 nucleotides line up with TRBD2. The CDR3 is made up of 16 amino acids. V was clipped by 0 bases and J by 9 bases; unmatched bases: 12. Germline CDR1 reads WNHNN; CDR2 reads SYGVQD (reference sequence). CDR3 protein: CASSESKVLGRAPQYF. As DNA, the CDR3 is TGCGCCAGCAGTGAGTCGAAGGTTCTCGGGAGGGCGCCCCAGTACTTC.

This clone was found a few times. The sample contains more than one DNA sequence encoding this CDR3. The chain couples TRBV5-1 to TRBJ2-3; 9 positions match TRBD2. Germline loops: CDR1 SGHRS, CDR2 YFSETQ. The CDR3 has 15 residues. V lost 0 bases, J lost 1 base, and 0 bases stayed unmatched. The DNA for the CDR3 is TGCGCCAGCAGCTTGGGGACTAGCGGCACAGATACGCAGTATTTT. This translates into CASSLGTSGTDTQYF.

The rearrangement uses TRBV7-9 and TRBJ2-7, with 12 bases aligning to TRBD2. Looked up from germline, CDR1 is SEHNR and CDR2 is FQNEAQ (reference sequence). This CDR3 is built from 16 residues. J lost 3 bases, V lost 10 bases, and 13 bases had no gene match. The CDR3 protein is CAIPLAGGNNGYEQYF. The CDR3 DNA reads TGTGCCATCCCACTAGCGGGAGGAAACAACGGCTACGAGCAGTACTTC.

This chain connects TRBV5-1 to TRBJ1-1; 7 bases match TRBD1. The J segment lost 0 bases and the V segment lost 0 bases, leaving 5 bases of the junction unmatched. The CDR3 consists of 16 residues. Germline V gene sequence: CDR1 SGHRS, CDR2 YFSETQ. The CDR3 DNA reads TGCGCCAGCAGCTTGGCGGGACAGACCATGAACACTGAAGCTTTCTTT. Its protein product is CASSLAGQTMNTEAFF.

The chain combines TRBV29-1 with TRBJ2-3, with TRBD1 matching 7 bases. Germline V gives CDR1 SQVTM, CDR2 ANQGSEA. V shed 3 bases and J 3 bases; nucleotides not matched to a gene: 12. The CDR3 runs to 16 residues. The CDR3: CSVDAGGAGSTDTQYF. As DNA, the CDR3 is TGCAGCGTTGACGCAGGGGGAGCAGGGTCAACAGATACGCAGTATTTT.

This CDR3 reads CASSPSHRDYEQYF. DNA of the CDR3: TGTGCCAGCAGCCCCTCGCACAGGGACTACGAGCAGTACTTC. V and J are TRBV7-8 and TRBJ2-7; weak D call: TRBD1 (6 bases). Germline assignment: CDR1 SGHVS and CDR2 FQNEAQ. Trimming took 5 bases from V and 3 from J, leaving 14 bases between them. This CDR3 has 14 residues.

The chain is built from TRBV28 and TRBJ2-3, with a tentative D call TRBD2 (5 bases). CDR1 and CDR2 from the germline V gene are MDHEN and SYDVKM. The CDR3 totals 15 residues. Trimming pared 7 bases from V and 0 bases from J, leaving 14 bases between. CDR3 bases: TGTGCCAGCAAAGAGTCCCCGGGGAGCACAGATACGCAGTATTTT. Translated, it gives CASKESPGSTDTQYF.

The V gene is TRBV5-1, the J gene TRBJ2-2; 10 bases are a match to TRBD2. Trimming at V came to 3 bases and at J to 6 bases, leaving 8 bases not matched to a gene. This CDR3 has 16 residues. CDR1 and CDR2 (germline): SGHRS, YFSETQ. The CDR3 nucleotides read TGCGCCAGCAGCTGGGTGCCGGGACTAGCGTCCGGGGAGCTGTTTTTT. Protein sequence: CASSWVPGLASGELFF.

This chain joins TRBV5-1 and TRBJ2-3; D not certain. This CDR3 is 14 amino acids long. The germline V gene has CDR1 SGHRS and CDR2 YFSETQ. Trimming removed 3 bases from V and 4 bases from J, with 12 bases in between. The CDR3 bases are TGCGCCAGCAGCTCCCCTTCCGCGGCAGATACGCAGTATTTT. As protein: CASSSPSAADTQYF.

This clone appeared once. Other DNA sequences in the same sample also yield this CDR3. J is TRBJ2-7 and V is TRBV18, with 9 bases matching TRBD1. This CDR3 has 15 residues. V lost 2 bases, J lost 5 bases, and 7 bases stayed unmatched. Germline V gives CDR1 KGHSH, CDR2 LQKENI. CDR3: CASSPGTGGADEQYF. CDR3 sequence (DNA): TGTGCCAGCTCACCAGGAACAGGGGGCGCAGACGAGCAGTACTTC.

The V and J genes are TRBV29-1 and TRBJ2-1; D not certain. Trimming left V 7 bases short and J 15 bases short, with 16 bases between. The CDR3 length is 10 residues. The germline CDR1 and CDR2 sequences are SQVTM and ANQGSEA. Here the CDR3 DNA reads TGCAGCGCCCTTAGTATTTCGAGGTTCTTC. Its translation is CSALSISRFF.

A single count supports this clone. This chain links TRBV2 with TRBJ2-1; 13 bases match TRBD2. Germline trimming cut 8 bases from V and 3 bases from J; bases unmatched to any gene: 16. CDR3 length equals 19 residues. Germline CDR1 SNHLY, CDR2 FYNNEI. The DNA for the CDR3 is TGTGCCAGCGTCCCCTGGGTACTAGCGGGAGGGTTAGGCTACAATGAGCAGTTCTTC. Protein: CASVPWVLAGGLGYNEQFF.

The chain uses TRBV11-3 and TRBJ2-3; D may be TRBD1 or TRBD2 (5 bases each). The CDR3 has 15 amino acids. Germline-derived CDR1 and CDR2 are SGHNT and YENEEA. V was shortened by 5 bases and J by 0 bases, with 12 bases between the two germline ends. The CDR3: CASSRRGGSTDTQYF. In nucleotides, the CDR3 is TGTGCCAGCAGCCGCCGTGGGGGTAGCACAGATACGCAGTATTTT.

The chain links TRBV6-1 to TRBJ2-6, with D possibly being TRBD1 (5 bases). V lost 1 base to trimming and J lost 4 bases, with 14 bases between them. The CDR3 extends over 17 amino acids. Looked up from germline, CDR1 is MNHNS and CDR2 is SASEGT. CDR3 residues: CASSEVQGLGGANVLTF. CDR3 bases: TGTGCCAGCAGTGAAGTCCAGGGCCTGGGAGGGGCCAACGTCCTGACTTTC.